This T cell receptor beta chain was recovered during a study of blood T cell repertoires in COVID-19. Study-level background: From the United States, Italy and Spain came samples of acute and convalescent COVID-19. The analysed material was cDNA or gDNA that came from T cells, B-cell-depleted T cells, or PBMCs.

This CDR3 spans 15 amino acids. From germline, CDR1 is WSHSY and CDR2 SAAADI. V was shortened by 7 bases and J by 5 bases, with 20 bases between the two germline ends. Original data processing: Cell counts per sample came from amplifying reference gene primers. Produced via immunoSEQ multiplex PCR; TCRdb's table is partial and in-frame only. D and trimming were read from the DNA, whereas the V and J calls and clone size are those reported in that table. The sample holds 150,000 to 200,000 clones, roughly 86% seen once. The chain employs TRBV10-2 and TRBJ2-5; D may be TRBD2 (5 bases). The specimen was peripheral blood. The clonotype was recovered from a woman in her thirties with active or convalescent COVID-19. CDR3 in amino acids: CASTRDGGGRETQYF. In DNA form, the CDR3 reads TGCGCCAGCACTCGAGACGGAGGAGGAAGGGAGACCCAGTACTTC.